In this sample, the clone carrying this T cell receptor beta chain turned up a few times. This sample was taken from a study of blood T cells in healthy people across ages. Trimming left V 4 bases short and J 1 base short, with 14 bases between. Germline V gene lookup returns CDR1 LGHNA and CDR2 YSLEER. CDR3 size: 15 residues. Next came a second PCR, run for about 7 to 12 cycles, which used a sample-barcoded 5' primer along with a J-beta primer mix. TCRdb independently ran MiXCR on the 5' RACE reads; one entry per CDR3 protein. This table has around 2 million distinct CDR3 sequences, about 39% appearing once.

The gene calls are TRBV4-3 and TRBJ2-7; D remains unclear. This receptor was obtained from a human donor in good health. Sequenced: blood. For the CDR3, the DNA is TGCGCCAGCAGCCTTGGAAGATTAGGGTCCTACGAGCAGTACTTC. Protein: CASSLGRLGSYEQYF.